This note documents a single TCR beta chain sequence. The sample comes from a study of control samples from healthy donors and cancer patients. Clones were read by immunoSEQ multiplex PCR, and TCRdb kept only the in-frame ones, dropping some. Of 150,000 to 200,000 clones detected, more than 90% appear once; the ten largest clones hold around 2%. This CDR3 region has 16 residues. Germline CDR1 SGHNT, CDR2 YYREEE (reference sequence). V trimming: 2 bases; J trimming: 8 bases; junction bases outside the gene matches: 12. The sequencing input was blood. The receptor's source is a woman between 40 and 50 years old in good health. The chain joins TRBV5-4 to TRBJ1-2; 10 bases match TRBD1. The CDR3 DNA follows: TGTGCCAGCAGCTTCACGGGACAGGGGAGGGAGTCGGGCTACACCTTC. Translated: CASSFTGQGRESGYTF.